This paragraph reports one TCR beta chain. The antigen remains undetermined. Produced via immunoSEQ multiplex PCR; TCRdb's table is partial and in-frame only. The data hold about 79,000 clones, with 80% to 90% observed a single time. The sample belongs to a study of PD-1 blockade in mismatch repair-deficient tumors. Study results and limitations: Tumor-resident clones, often absent from pretreatment blood, expanded after pembrolizumab and then contracted.

All patients were mismatch repair deficient, assessed by either PCR or immunohistochemistry. Germline loops: CDR1 SGHTS, CDR2 YDEGEE. This CDR3 spans 16 amino acids. Trimming left V 2 bases short and J 0 bases short, with 11 bases between. This specimen consisted of peripheral blood, obtained 44 weeks after starting pembrolizumab. The receptor was isolated from an adult with mismatch repair-deficient cancer. The chain couples TRBV5-8 to TRBJ2-2, with a possible D match to TRBD1 (5 bases). CDR3 nucleotide sequence: TGTGCCAGCAGCTTTGACAGTACAACGAACACCGGGGAGCTGTTTTTT. Amino acid sequence: CASSFDSTTNTGELFF. Based on the CDR3 plus reference TRBV5-8 and TRBJ2-2, the full variable domain is EAGVTQSPTHLIKTRGQQATLRCSPISGHTSVYWYQQALGLGLQFLLWYDEGEERNRGNFPPRFSGRQFPNYSSELNVNALELEDSALYLCASSFDSTTNTGELFFGEGSRLTVL.